The sequence of this T cell receptor beta chain was determined in a study of molecular identifiers for immune sequencing clone quantification. Whole-study context: Replicate RNA from 20,000 or 100,000 naive CD8 T cells formed five aliquots; four were sequenced. The study's findings and limits: Clones exceeding 20 RNA copies carried over 97% of effector molecules but under 1% of naive-cell molecules.

MiXCR, applied by TCRdb to the PCR reads, yields one record per CDR3 protein. The sample contains roughly 90,000 distinct CDR3 sequences, under 20% of which appear only once. In its sample, this clonotype was seen many times. Its antigen is still unknown. The CDR3 spans 13 residues. Germline-derived CDR1 and CDR2 are SGHRS and YFSETQ. V was pared by 3 bases and J by 6 bases, with 10 bases between. Libraries used roughly 17,000 to 1,000,000 sorted naive CD8 T cells and 10%, 30% or 50% RNA input. This sequence was found in a human donor in good health. Some libraries in this study had Jurkat cell RNA spiked in. V and J are TRBV5-1 and TRBJ2-1; D is ambiguous. The sample consisted of naive CD8+ T cells from blood, with Jurkat cell RNA spiked in. The subset here: FACS-sorted CD8+CD4-CCR7+CD45RA+ naive T cells. CDR3 loop: CASSSGAGNEQFF. The CDR3 DNA sequence: TGCGCCAGCAGCTCTGGTGCAGGCAATGAGCAGTTCTTC.